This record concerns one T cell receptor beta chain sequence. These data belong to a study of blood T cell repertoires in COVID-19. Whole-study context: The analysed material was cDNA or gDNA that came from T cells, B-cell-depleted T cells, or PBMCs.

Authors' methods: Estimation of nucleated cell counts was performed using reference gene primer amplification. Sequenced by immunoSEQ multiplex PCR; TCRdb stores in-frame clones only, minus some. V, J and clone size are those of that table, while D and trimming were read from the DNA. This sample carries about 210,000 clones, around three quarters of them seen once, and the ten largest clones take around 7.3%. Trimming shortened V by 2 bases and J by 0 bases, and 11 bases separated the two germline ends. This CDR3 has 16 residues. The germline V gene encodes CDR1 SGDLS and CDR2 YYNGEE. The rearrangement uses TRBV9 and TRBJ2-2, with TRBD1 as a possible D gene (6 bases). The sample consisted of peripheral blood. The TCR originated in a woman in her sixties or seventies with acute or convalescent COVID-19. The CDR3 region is CASSVLGGPNTGELFF. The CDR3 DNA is TGTGCCAGCAGCGTTTTAGGGGGACCGAACACCGGGGAGCTGTTTTTT.